This TCR beta chain was identified during a study of cytomegalovirus exposure and HLA in healthy donors. Generated by immunoSEQ multiplex PCR, the TCRdb table keeps only in-frame clones and is missing some. Of under 200,000 clones in the sample, 80% to 90% are singletons; the top ten hold 2% to 2.5%. Findings of the study overall: The tendency of first-cohort TCR clusters to co-occur in the roughly 110 validation repertoires emerged from a later analysis.

On this clone itself: Its antigen is currently unknown.

The sample comprised PBMCs. The clonotype comes from a woman between 18 and 29 years old in good health and CMV-seronegative.

CDR3 in DNA: TGTGCCAGCAGCTTTGGGAGGGTCGGGGGCACTGAAGCTTTCTTT. Translation: CASSFGRVGGTEAFF. The chain joins TRBV5-5 to TRBJ1-1; TRBD1 is a possible D gene (5 bases). The CDR3 covers 15 residues. CDR1 is SGHKS and CDR2 is YYEKEE in the germline V gene (reference sequence). V lost 2 bases, J lost 4 bases, and 15 bases lay in between.